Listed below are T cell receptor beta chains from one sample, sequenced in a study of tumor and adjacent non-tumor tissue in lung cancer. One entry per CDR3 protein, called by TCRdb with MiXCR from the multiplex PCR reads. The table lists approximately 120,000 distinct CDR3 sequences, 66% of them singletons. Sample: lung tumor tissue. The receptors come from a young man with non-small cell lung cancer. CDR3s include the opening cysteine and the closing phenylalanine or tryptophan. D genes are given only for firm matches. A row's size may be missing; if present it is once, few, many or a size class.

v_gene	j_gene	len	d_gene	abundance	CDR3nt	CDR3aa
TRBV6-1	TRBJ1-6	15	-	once	TGTGCCAGCTGTGAAGCGTCGGCAGTGGCTTCACCCCTCCACTTT	CASCEASAVASPLHF
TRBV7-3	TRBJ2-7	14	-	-	TGTGCCTGCAGCCCTACAGAGTCCTCCTACGAGCAGTACTTC	CACSPTESSYEQYF
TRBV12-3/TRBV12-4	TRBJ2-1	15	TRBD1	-	TGTGCCAGCAGTTACCCAGGGGGCGGAAACAATAAGCAGTTCTTC	CASSYPGGGNNKQFF
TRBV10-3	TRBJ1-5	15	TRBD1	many	TGTGCCTCGAACACCGGGACAGGGATCAATCAGCCCCAGCATTTT	CASNTGTGINQPQHF
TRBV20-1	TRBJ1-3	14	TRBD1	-	TGCAGTGCTAGCTCAGGGACAGGGTATAACATCATATATTTT	CSASSGTGYNIIYF
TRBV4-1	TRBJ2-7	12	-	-	TGTGCCAGTAACCAAGATTTCGGCGAGCAGTACTTC	CASNQDFGEQYF
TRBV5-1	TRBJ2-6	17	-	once	TGCGCCAGCAGCTTGGTGGCAGGGCTATTTGGGGCCAACGTCCTGACTTTC	CASSLVAGLFGANVLTF
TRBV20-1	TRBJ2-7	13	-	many	TGCAGTGCTAGAGACGCTCTAAACTACGAGCAGTACTTC	CSARDALNYEQYF
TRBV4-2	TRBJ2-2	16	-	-	TGTGCCATCAGCCATCCCCTCCCCGAGGGCACCGGGGAGCTGTTTTTT	CAISHPLPEGTGELFF
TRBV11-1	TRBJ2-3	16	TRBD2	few	TGTGTCAGCAGCCGTTCATTAGCGGGAGGGGCCGATACGCAGTATTTT	CVSSRSLAGGADTQYF
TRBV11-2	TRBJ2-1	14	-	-	TGTGCCAGCATCTTTGGGTTCCTTGTAGATGAGCAGTTCTTC	CASIFGFLVDEQFF
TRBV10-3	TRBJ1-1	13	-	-	TGTGCCATCAGTGAGTACGGGGGAACTGAAGCTTTCTTT	CAISEYGGTEAFF
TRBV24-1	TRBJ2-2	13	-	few	TGTGCCACCAGTGGGTCGAACACCGGGGAGCTGTTTTTT	CATSGSNTGELFF
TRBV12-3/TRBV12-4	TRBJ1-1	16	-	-	TGTCCCAGCAGTGGGCCGGACAGAGCAATGAACACTGAAGCTTTCTTT	CPSSGPDRAMNTEAFF
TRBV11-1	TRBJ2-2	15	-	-	TGTGCCAGTAGCTTATACCGAAGGGAAACCGGGGATCAGTTTTTT	CASSLYRRETGDQFF
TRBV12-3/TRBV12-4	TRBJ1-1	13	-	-	TGTGCCAGCAGCCCATGGCTGTACACAGAAGCTTTCTTT	CASSPWLYTEAFF
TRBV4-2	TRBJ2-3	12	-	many	TGTGCCAGCAGCCATCAGGCAGATACGCAGTATTTT	CASSHQADTQYF
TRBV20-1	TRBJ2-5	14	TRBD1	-	TGCAATGCTATATCACAGGGGGTAACAGAGACTCAATACTTC	CNAISQGVTETQYF
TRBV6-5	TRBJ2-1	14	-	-	TGTGCCAGTAGTTACGGAGGGGGGGACGATGAGCAGTTCTTC	CASSYGGGDDEQFF
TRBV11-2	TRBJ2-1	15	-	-	TGTGCCAGCAGCTTAGGCGGGGTCTACTATAATGTGCAGTTCTTC	CASSLGGVYYNVQFF
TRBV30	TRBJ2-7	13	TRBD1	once	TGTGCCCGGAGGATGGGACAGTTTGGCGAGCAGTACTTC	CARRMGQFGEQYF
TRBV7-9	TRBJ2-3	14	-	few	TGTGCCAGCAGCTTAGACAGCATTGCAGATACGCAGTATTTT	CASSLDSIADTQYF
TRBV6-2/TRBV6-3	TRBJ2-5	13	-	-	TGTGCCAGCGGTTACATTGGTAGAGAGACCCAGTACTTC	CASGYIGRETQYF
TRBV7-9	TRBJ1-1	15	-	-	TGTGCCAGCAGCTTAGCACAGGGTATGAACACTGAAGCTTTCTTT	CASSLAQGMNTEAFF
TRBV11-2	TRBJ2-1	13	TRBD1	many	TGTGCCAGCGCCCGGGACAGATACAATGAGCAGTTCTTC	CASARDRYNEQFF
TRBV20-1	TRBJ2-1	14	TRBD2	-	TGCGGTGCTAGTTCCCCGACTAGCGTCTATGAACAGTTCTTC	CGASSPTSVYEQFF
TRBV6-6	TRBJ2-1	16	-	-	TGTGCCAGCAGTTACCCAGAGTGGGGGGGCCTTTATGTGCAGTTCTTC	CASSYPEWGGLYVQFF
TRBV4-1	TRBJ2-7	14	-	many	TGCGCCAGCAGCCAAGTAGGTAGCTCCTACGAGCAGTACTTC	CASSQVGSSYEQYF
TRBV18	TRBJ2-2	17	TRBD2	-	TGTGCCAGCTCACCGGGACTAGCGGGACTCATCGGCAGGGAGCTGTTTTTT	CASSPGLAGLIGRELFF
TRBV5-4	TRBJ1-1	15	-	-	TGTGCCTGCCGGATTCGCGGGGGGATGAACACTAAAGCTTTCTTT	CACRIRGGMNTKAFF
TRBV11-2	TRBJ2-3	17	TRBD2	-	TGTGCCAGCAGCCCTGGGACTAGCGGGGGGGCCCGAGACACGCAGTATTTT	CASSPGTSGGARDTQYF
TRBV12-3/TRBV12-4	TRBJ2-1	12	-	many	TGTGCCAGCAGGGGTACCTACAATGAGCAGTTCTTC	CASRGTYNEQFF
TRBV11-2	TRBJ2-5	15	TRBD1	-	TGTGTCAGCAGCTCCCCCAGGGGGCACCAAAAGACCCAGTACTTC	CVSSSPRGHQKTQYF
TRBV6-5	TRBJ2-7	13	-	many	TGTGCCAGCGGGCCGCCCAAGCCCTACGAGCAGTACTTC	CASGPPKPYEQYF
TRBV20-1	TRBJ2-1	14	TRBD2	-	TGTAGTACTAAGACTAGCGGGGGGTACAAAGAGCAGTTCTTC	CSTKTSGGYKEQFF
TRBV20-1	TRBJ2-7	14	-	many	TGCAGTGCTCCACCCACAGGCGGTCGGGGCGAGCAGTACTTC	CSAPPTGGRGEQYF
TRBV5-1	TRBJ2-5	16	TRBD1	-	TGCGCCAGCAGCTTGGTAAAGGGGGCTCGGTTGGAGACCCAGTACTTC	CASSLVKGARLETQYF
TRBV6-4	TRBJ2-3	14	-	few	TGTGCCAGCAGTAGAGGGGTCGATACAGATACGCAGTATTTT	CASSRGVDTDTQYF
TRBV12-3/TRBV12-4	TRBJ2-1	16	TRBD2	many	TGTGCCAGTTCTTCCCCAACCCTAGCGGGAGTCGTTGAGCAGTTCTTC	CASSSPTLAGVVEQFF
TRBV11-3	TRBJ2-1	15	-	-	TGTGCCGCTAGCTTAGCTAGGGGGGATGGGGGCGAGCAGTTCTTC	CAASLARGDGGEQFF
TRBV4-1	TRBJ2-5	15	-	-	TGCGCCAGCAGCCAAGATCGGGATGAGGAAGAGACCCTGTACTTT	CASSQDRDEEETLYF
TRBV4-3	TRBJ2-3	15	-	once	TGCGCCATCAGCCAAGAGGGTGGGGCGGCAGATACGCAGTATTTT	CAISQEGGAADTQYF
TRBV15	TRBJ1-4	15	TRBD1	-	TGTGCCACCAGCAGGAACCGGGACAGGGGTGAAAAACTGTTTTTT	CATSRNRDRGEKLFF
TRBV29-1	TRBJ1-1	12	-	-	TGCGGCGTTGCATGGCAGAGCATTGAAGCTTCCTTT	CGVAWQSIEASF